A selection of T cell receptor beta chains follows, all from one sample in a study of blood T cell repertoires in COVID-19. Some clones are missing from TCRdb's copy, which holds only in-frame ones; the method was immunoSEQ multiplex PCR. Among fewer than 350,000 clones listed, 85% to 90% were seen once. The sequencing sample was made of peripheral blood. These receptors came from a woman aged 30 to 39 with COVID-19, enrolled during active disease. CDR3s include the opening cysteine and the closing phenylalanine or tryptophan. Fields, in order: J gene, V gene, CDR3 protein.

J gene: TRBJ2-7
V gene: TRBV4-1
CDR3 protein: CASSQDRGTNSYEQYF

J gene: TRBJ1-6
V gene: TRBV10-3
CDR3 protein: CAISERQTDSPLHF

J gene: TRBJ1-2
V gene: TRBV25-1
CDR3 protein: CASSWDSYGYTF

J gene: TRBJ2-1
V gene: TRBV6-5
CDR3 protein: CASRKVTSGYNEQFF

J gene: TRBJ1-2
V gene: TRBV29-1
CDR3 protein: CSVEGLPYGYTF

J gene: TRBJ2-7
V gene: TRBV7-9
CDR3 protein: CASRLLAGGSQGEQYF

J gene: TRBJ2-3
V gene: TRBV27
CDR3 protein: CASSLWPSTDTQYF

J gene: TRBJ1-1
V gene: TRBV6-5
CDR3 protein: CASSHRGSAEAFF

J gene: TRBJ1-2
V gene: TRBV6-5
CDR3 protein: CASRPLSEDYGYTF

J gene: TRBJ2-3
V gene: TRBV6-5
CDR3 protein: CASRHRGTDTQYF

J gene: TRBJ2-1
V gene: TRBV6-6
CDR3 protein: CASSYLLTGGDNEQFF

J gene: TRBJ2-2
V gene: TRBV4-1
CDR3 protein: CASSQAPGGVRTGELFF

J gene: TRBJ1-2
V gene: TRBV30
CDR3 protein: CAWSVGTGASYGYTF

J gene: TRBJ1-1
V gene: TRBV6-2/TRBV6-3
CDR3 protein: CASSENRVAEAFF

J gene: TRBJ1-6
V gene: TRBV5-8
CDR3 protein: CASSLRGYYNSPLHF

J gene: TRBJ1-3
V gene: TRBV5-4
CDR3 protein: CASSGQGRAGNTIYF

J gene: TRBJ2-3
V gene: TRBV3-1/TRBV3-2
CDR3 protein: CASSPRLAGGLRTDTQYF

J gene: TRBJ2-3
V gene: TRBV11-2
CDR3 protein: CASSFDRVTDTQYF

J gene: TRBJ1-1
V gene: TRBV3-1/TRBV3-2
CDR3 protein: CASSQEGRRAFF

J gene: TRBJ2-7
V gene: TRBV4-1
CDR3 protein: CASSQDPPGLAGGGEQYF

J gene: TRBJ2-7
V gene: TRBV6-5
CDR3 protein: CANHRVLSYEQYF

J gene: TRBJ2-7
V gene: TRBV4-1
CDR3 protein: CASSQGPAAGRSYEQYF

J gene: TRBJ2-7
V gene: TRBV5-5
CDR3 protein: CASSLRDSHYEQYF

J gene: TRBJ2-2
V gene: TRBV20-1
CDR3 protein: CSASRTGRTGELFF

J gene: TRBJ1-2
V gene: TRBV2
CDR3 protein: CASSEVVGVLSGYTF

J gene: TRBJ1-5
V gene: TRBV6-5
CDR3 protein: CASSSGEGNQPQHF

J gene: TRBJ2-3
V gene: TRBV5-4
CDR3 protein: CASSLSQVKYF

J gene: TRBJ2-3
V gene: TRBV30
CDR3 protein: CAWSRLGTSADTQYF

J gene: TRBJ2-3
V gene: TRBV5-1
CDR3 protein: CASSPNFDTQYF

J gene: TRBJ2-4
V gene: TRBV12-3/TRBV12-4
CDR3 protein: CASREGQGNIQYF

J gene: TRBJ1-5
V gene: TRBV6-5
CDR3 protein: CASSYTGYQPQHF

J gene: TRBJ2-1
V gene: TRBV11-2
CDR3 protein: CASSLQGDEQFF

J gene: TRBJ2-1
V gene: TRBV29-1
CDR3 protein: CSVEDPGQGSSNEQFF

J gene: TRBJ2-7
V gene: TRBV6-5
CDR3 protein: CASSYSISGAYEQYF

J gene: TRBJ2-3
V gene: TRBV20-1
CDR3 protein: CSASWGTSTDTQYF

J gene: TRBJ2-1
V gene: TRBV11-2
CDR3 protein: CASSFGGAAYNEQFF

J gene: TRBJ1-1
V gene: TRBV4-1
CDR3 protein: CAISTGGLGNTEAFF

J gene: TRBJ1-1
V gene: TRBV7-9
CDR3 protein: CASSLQGGAFF

J gene: TRBJ2-7
V gene: TRBV6-5
CDR3 protein: CASSGRVYEQYF

J gene: TRBJ2-7
V gene: TRBV29-1
CDR3 protein: CSVEDIDRRICEQYF

J gene: TRBJ1-3
V gene: TRBV15
CDR3 protein: CATSWGQPISGNTIYF

J gene: TRBJ1-1
V gene: TRBV5-1
CDR3 protein: CASSYFGQNMNTEAFF

J gene: TRBJ2-1
V gene: TRBV5-6
CDR3 protein: CASSPWTSGSSYNEQFF

J gene: TRBJ1-1
V gene: TRBV7-9
CDR3 protein: CASSRGLTEAFF

J gene: TRBJ2-4
V gene: TRBV3-1/TRBV3-2
CDR3 protein: CASSQTPRGAKNIQYF